The TCR beta chain under discussion was sequenced for a study of T-cell memory formation after mild COVID-19 (dated by TCRdb to about 2021). For context, the study as a whole: TCR sequence clusters from the two donors were found to be largely donor specific. T-cell clones expanding and contracting after mild COVID-19 in a couple of donors were tracked by longitudinal TCRalpha and TCRbeta repertoire sequencing. The cohort comprised two young, previously healthy adult volunteers, one female and one male.

For sequencing, an Illumina NovaSeq 6000 was employed. cDNA libraries for TCRalpha and TCRbeta were prepared by 5'RACE using constant-segment primers, with sample barcodes and unique molecular identifiers added. Trizol reagent was used to extract RNA from every sample. Amplification of the libraries took two PCR steps, and the second step added a second sample barcode plus Illumina TruSeq adapters. Sequencing of the libraries was done on an Illumina NovaSeq, producing 2 x 150 bp paired-end reads. In the source study's methods: Reads were demultiplexed and collapsed into UMI-guided consensus sequences with migec v1.2.7. Using mixcr v2.1.11, UMI consensuses were aligned to TRA and TRB V and J templates and then assembled into clonotypes. A clonotype was counted as expanded or contracted only if both edgeR and NoisET called the change significant, with noise models trained on biological replicates. For edgeR calls, a false discovery rate-adjusted p below 0.01 and a log2 fold-change threshold of 1 were applied. As an exploratory analysis of dynamics, PCA with hierarchical clustering was applied to max-normalized trajectories of the 1000 most abundant clonotypes. The CD4 or CD8 phenotype of responding clones was assigned using the separately sequenced CD4+ and CD8+ repertoires. In TCRdb, the public reads were trimmed at Q25 with fastp and aligned with MiXCR, with productive beta chains retained. Records with the same CDR3 protein are collapsed into one entry carrying the most frequent genes and DNA. The V and J calls follow TCRdb's processing rather than the paper's. In all, the sample holds 430,000 or so distinct CDR3 sequences, and roughly 25% of those were seen once. Approximately 12% of the sample lies in the top ten.

The germline ends are 9 bases apart after V is trimmed by 1 base and J by 3 bases. The CDR3 measures 13 amino acids from cysteine to phenylalanine. Only the CDR3 region is kept as DNA, spanning 39 bases read in frame from base 1. Looking up the germline V gene yields CDR1 SQVTM and CDR2 ANQGSEA. Ficoll-Paque density gradient centrifugation was the method used to isolate PBMCs. This clonotype was recorded a few times. Which antigen it targets is not known. Base qualities are missing; no much larger clone stands one base away. Points the paper makes about the study in general: From day 15 to 85, contracting clones showed balanced CD4/CD8 phenotypes, whereas a second wave of clones that expanded from day 15 to 37 leaned towards CD4+. Whether the second-wave clones peaking on day 37 were SARS-CoV-2 specific was not confirmed. The detection of some responding clones in pre-infection memory suggests that pre-existing cross-reactive memory T cells joined the SARS-CoV-2 response. Contracting CD4+ clones were found mainly in CM and EM memory subsets, while CD8+ clones were enriched in EMRA. The study included only a couple of mild cases, and larger cohorts that include severe cases with pre-infection samples were judged to be necessary.

The sequenced sample consisted of PBMCs or a T cell subset sorted from them (not recorded which). The chain joins TRBV29-1 to TRBJ1-2; the D gene cannot be resolved reliably. The clonotype comes from an adult woman who had mild COVID-19 (a few samples of this study predate the infection). The sample titles of this study are shuffled in the database, so cell type and time point are left out; the donor was told from shared clones. For the CDR3, the sequence is CSVEGQADYGYTF. The sequence in DNA is TGCAGCGTTGAAGGGCAGGCCGACTATGGCTACACCTTC.